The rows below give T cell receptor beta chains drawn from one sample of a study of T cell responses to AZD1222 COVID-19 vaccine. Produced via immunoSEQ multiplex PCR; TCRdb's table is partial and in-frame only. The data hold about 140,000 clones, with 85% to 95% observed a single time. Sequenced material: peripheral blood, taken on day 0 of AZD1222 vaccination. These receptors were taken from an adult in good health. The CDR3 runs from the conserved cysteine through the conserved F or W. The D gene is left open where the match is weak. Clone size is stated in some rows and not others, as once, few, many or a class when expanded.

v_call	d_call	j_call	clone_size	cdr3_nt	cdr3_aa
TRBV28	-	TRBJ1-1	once	TGTGCCAGCATGTACAGGTACACTGAAGCTTTCTTT	CASMYRYTEAFF
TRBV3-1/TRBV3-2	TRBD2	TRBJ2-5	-	TGTGCCAGCACCGAACTAGCGGGGGAGACCCAGTACTTC	CASTELAGETQYF
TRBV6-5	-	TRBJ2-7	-	TGTGCCAGCAGTTACGGACAGTTGACCTACGAGCAGTACTTC	CASSYGQLTYEQYF
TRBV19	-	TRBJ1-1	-	TGTGCCAGTAGTACCGGATATACTGAAGCTTTCTTT	CASSTGYTEAFF
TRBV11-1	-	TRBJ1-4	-	TGTGCCAGCAGCTTAGGGACATCTGAAAAACTGTTTTTT	CASSLGTSEKLFF
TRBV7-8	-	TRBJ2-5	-	TGTGCCAGCAGCCGCAGGGTACGAGAGACCCAGTACTTC	CASSRRVRETQYF
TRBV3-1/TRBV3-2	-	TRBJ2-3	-	TGTGCCAGCAGCCAAGCAGGAGCAGATACGCAGTATTTT	CASSQAGADTQYF
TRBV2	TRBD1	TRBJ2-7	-	TGTGCCAGCAGGGACAGGGGCTACTACGAGCAGTACTTC	CASRDRGYYEQYF
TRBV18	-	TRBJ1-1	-	TGTGCCAGCTCACCGAGGATAGAAGCTTTCTTT	CASSPRIEAFF
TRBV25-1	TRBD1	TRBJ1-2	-	TGTGCCAGCAGGAGGGAAGGACAGGGGACTTACTATGGCTACACCTTC	CASRREGQGTYYGYTF
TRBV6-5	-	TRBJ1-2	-	TGTGCCAGCAACCCCGGAGACTATGGCTACACCTTC	CASNPGDYGYTF
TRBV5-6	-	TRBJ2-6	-	TGTGCCAGCAGCTTGGGCACTGGGGCCAACGTCCTGACTTTC	CASSLGTGANVLTF
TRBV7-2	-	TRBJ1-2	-	TGTGCCAGCAGCTTAAGTCGTCAACTCTATGGCTACACCTTC	CASSLSRQLYGYTF
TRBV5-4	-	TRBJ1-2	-	TGTGCCAGCAGCCTCGACAGAAGCTATGGCTACACCTTC	CASSLDRSYGYTF
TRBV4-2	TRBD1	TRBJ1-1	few	TGTGCCAGTACCGGGACAGGGGTCATGAACACTGAAGCTTTCTTT	CASTGTGVMNTEAFF
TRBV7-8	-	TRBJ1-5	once	TGTGCCAGCAGTCATCATCAAGGGTGGGGCAATCAGCCCCAGCATTTT	CASSHHQGWGNQPQHF
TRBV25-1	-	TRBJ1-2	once	TGTGCCAGCAGTGAGGAGGTCTATGGCTACACCTTC	CASSEEVYGYTF
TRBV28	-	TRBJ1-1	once	TGTGCCAGCAGTTTAAGGATCGGCCCCACTGAAGCTTTCTTT	CASSLRIGPTEAFF
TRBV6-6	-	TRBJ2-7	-	TGTGCCAGCAGTCCCGGGGAGGTTAGTACCTACGAGCAGTACTTC	CASSPGEVSTYEQYF
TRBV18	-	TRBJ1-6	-	TGTGCCAGCTCACCACCCAGGGACGGAAATTCACCCCTCCACTTT	CASSPPRDGNSPLHF
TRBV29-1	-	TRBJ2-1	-	TGCAGCGGTGGTCGTATCAATGAGCAGTTCTTC	CSGGRINEQFF
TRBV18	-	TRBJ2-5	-	TGTGCCAGCTCACCAGGGGAGACCCAGTACTTC	CASSPGETQYF
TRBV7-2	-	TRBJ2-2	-	TGTGCCAGCAGCTCCAGCCCAACAAACACCGGGGAGCTGTTTTTT	CASSSSPTNTGELFF
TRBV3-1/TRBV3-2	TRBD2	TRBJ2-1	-	TGTGCCAGCAGCCGCGGGACTAGCGGGTACAATGAGCAGTTCTTC	CASSRGTSGYNEQFF
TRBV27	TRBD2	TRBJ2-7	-	TGTGCCAGCCATCCTAGCGGGAGTGGTCTCGAGCAGTACTTC	CASHPSGSGLEQYF
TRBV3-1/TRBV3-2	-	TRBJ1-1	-	TGTGCCAGCAGCCCAACCCTGGGTATGAACACTGAAGCTTTCTTT	CASSPTLGMNTEAFF
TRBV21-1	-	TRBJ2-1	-	TGTGCCAGCGCTACCGGGACTAGCGGTTCTCACCCCTACAATGAGCAGTTCTTC	CASATGTSGSHPYNEQFF